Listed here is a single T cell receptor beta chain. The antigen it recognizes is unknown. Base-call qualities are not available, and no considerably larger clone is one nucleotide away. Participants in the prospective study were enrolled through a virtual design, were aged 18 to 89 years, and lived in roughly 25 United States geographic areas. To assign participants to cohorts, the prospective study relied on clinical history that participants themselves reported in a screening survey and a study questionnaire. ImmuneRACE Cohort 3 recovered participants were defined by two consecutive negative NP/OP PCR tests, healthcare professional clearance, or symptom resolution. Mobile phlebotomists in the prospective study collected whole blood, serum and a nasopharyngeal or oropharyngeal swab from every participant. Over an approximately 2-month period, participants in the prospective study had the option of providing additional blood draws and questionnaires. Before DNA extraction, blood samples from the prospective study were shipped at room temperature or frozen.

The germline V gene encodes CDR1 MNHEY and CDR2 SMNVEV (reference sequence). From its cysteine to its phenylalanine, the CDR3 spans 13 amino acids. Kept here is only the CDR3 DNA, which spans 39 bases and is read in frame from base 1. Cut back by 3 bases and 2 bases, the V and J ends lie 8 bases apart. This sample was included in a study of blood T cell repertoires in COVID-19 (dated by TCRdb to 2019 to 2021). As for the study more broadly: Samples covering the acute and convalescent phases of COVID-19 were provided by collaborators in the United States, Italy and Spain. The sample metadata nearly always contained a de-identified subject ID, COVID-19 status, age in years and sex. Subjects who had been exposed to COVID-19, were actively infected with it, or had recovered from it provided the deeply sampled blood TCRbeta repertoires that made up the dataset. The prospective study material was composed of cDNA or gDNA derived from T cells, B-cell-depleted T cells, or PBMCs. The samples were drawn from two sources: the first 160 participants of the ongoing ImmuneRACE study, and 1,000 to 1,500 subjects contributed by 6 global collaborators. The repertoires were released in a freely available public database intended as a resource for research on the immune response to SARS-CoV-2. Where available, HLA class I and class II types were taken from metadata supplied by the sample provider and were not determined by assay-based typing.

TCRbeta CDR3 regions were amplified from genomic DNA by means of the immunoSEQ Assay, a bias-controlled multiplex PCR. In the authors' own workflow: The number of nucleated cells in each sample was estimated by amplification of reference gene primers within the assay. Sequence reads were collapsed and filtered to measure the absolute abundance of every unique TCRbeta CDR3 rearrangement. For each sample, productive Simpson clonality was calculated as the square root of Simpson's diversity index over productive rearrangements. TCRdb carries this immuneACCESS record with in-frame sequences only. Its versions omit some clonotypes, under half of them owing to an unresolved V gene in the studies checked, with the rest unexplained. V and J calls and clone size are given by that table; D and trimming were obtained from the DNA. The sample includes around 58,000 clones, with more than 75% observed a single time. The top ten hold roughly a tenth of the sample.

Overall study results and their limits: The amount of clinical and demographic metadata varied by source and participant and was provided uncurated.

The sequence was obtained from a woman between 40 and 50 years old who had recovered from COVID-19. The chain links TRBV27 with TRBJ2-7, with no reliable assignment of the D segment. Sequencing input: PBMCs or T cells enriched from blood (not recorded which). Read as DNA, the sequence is TGTGCCAGCAGTTTTGGCCATACCTACGAGCAGTACTTC. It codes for CASSFGHTYEQYF.